This T cell receptor (beta chain) was observed in a study of siplizumab effects on memory and regulatory T cells. General study points: Siplizumab led to significantly less abundant alloreactive sequences that could be traced back to unstimulated CD4+ memory cells.

For a few donor pairs, CD4+ naive/memory and CD8+ naive/effector-memory/TEMRA unstimulated subsets were also sequenced. Per sample, around 10^5 TCR templates underwent assay. Assay: immunoSEQ multiplex PCR; the TCRdb copy retains only in-frame clones and omits some. The table lists about 40,000 clones, around 90% of them singletons. In this sample, this clone turned up a few times. Its target is not known. This CDR3 has 11 amino acids. Trimming took 1 base from V and 3 from J, leaving 0 bases between them. Germline assignment: CDR1 MDHEN and CDR2 SYDVKM. The receptor's source is a human donor in good health. The V call is TRBV28, the J call TRBJ1-1; D remains unclear. Sequenced sample: naive CD4+ T cells sorted from blood. CDR3 sequence reads: CASSLYTEAFF. The CDR3 coding sequence is TGTGCCAGCAGTTTATACACTGAAGCTTTCTTT.